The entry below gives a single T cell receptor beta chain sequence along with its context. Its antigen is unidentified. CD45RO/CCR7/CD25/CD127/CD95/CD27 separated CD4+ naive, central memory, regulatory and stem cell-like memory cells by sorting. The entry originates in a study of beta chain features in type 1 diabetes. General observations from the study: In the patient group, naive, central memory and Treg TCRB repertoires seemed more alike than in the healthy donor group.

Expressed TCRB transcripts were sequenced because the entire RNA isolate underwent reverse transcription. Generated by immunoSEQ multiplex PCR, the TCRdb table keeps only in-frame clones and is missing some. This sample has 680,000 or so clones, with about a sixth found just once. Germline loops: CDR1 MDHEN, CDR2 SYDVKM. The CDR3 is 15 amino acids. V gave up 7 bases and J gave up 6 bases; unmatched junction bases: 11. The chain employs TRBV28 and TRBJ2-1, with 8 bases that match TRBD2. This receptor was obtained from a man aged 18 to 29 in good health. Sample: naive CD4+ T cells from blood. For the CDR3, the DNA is TGTGCCAGCATTCTCCCGGGACTAGGGGGCAATGAGCAGTTCTTC. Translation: CASILPGLGGNEQFF.